This entry concerns a single T cell receptor (beta chain). V shed 0 bases and J shed 6 bases, with 10 bases lying between them. CDR3 size: 13 residues. Germline loops: CDR1 SGDLS, CDR2 YYNGEE. The source of the sample is a study of T cells in Graves' hyperthyroidism and ophthalmopathy. TCR beta CDR3 region amplification was performed from RNA transcripts. During a first-round RT-PCR of the TCR CDR3, the HTBI primer set was used. TCRdb re-derived calls from the multiplex PCR reads in MiXCR, one entry per CDR3 protein. The data contain approximately 740,000 distinct CDR3 sequences, 14% of them singletons.

This clonotype originated in a woman aged 18-29 years with Graves' hyperthyroidism. The rearrangement uses TRBV9 and TRBJ2-7, with D possibly matching TRBD1 (5 bases). Sequenced material: blood. CDR3 sequence reads: CASSVDPGSEQYF. The CDR3 region has the DNA TGTGCCAGCAGCGTAGACCCAGGGTCCGAGCAGTACTTC.